These 25 T cell receptor beta chains share one sample of origin, sequenced in a study of CD8+ T cells in alopecia areata. After isolation, RNA underwent reverse transcription to generate cDNA as the sequencing template. Some clones are missing from TCRdb's copy, which holds only in-frame ones; the method was immunoSEQ multiplex PCR. Sampling found around 110,000 clones, none seen once. Material: lesional skin. These receptors all come from a C3H/HeJ mouse with alopecia areata. The mouse strain carries the MHC haplotype H2-k.

This clone was detected ten times or more. These gene names are mouse names. The read ends 4 residues shy of where the CDR3 ends; the end is completed using the germline J gene. Other DNA variants within this sample encode the same CDR3. The chain employs TRBV13-3 and TRBJ2-3, with 8 bases lining up with TRBD2. Germline V gene sequence: CDR1 NNHDY, CDR2 SYVADS. This CDR3 region has 16 residues. V lost 0 bases to trimming and J lost 0 bases; unmatched junction nucleotides: 3. CDR3 residues: CASSDVGLGSAETLYF. The part of the CDR3 DNA that was read is TGTGCCAGCAGTGATGTAGGACTGGGAAGTGCAGAA.

Concerning this clone: Mouse gene names apply. The sequenced fragment ends 4 residues before the CDR3 boundary, so the rest is inferred from the germline J gene. The chain employs TRBV3 and TRBJ2-5; 9 nucleotides agree with TRBD2. V shed 5 bases, J shed 0 bases, and the junction held 6 bases outside the gene matches. CDR1 is SNHLY, CDR2 FYNGKV, per germline (reference sequence). This CDR3 region has 16 residues. This CDR3 is CASSPPDWGNQDTQYF. CDR3 DNA (partial): TGTGCCAGCAGCCCCCCGGACTGGGGAAACCAAGAC.

The table lists this clone with many counts. Germline and genes here are mouse. The read ends 4 residues before the CDR3 terminus; that terminus is restored from the germline J gene. This rearrangement joins TRBV13-3 to TRBJ2-7, with 8 nucleotides matching TRBD1. CDR3 length: 14 amino acids. Germline CDR1 reads NNHDY; CDR2 reads SYVADS. Trimming at V came to 5 bases and at J to 3 bases, leaving 7 bases not matched to a gene. CDR3 sequence: CASRTGTGLYEQYF. Incomplete CDR3 DNA: TGTGCCAGCAGGACCGGGACAGGCCTCTAT.

This clone was seen a few times. Gene names denote mouse genes. The read ends 4 residues before the CDR3 terminus; that terminus is restored from the germline J gene. The chain combines TRBV19 with TRBJ1-2; D perhaps matches TRBD1 (6 bases). Trimming shortened V by 0 bases and J by 0 bases, and 9 bases separated the two germline ends. Germline V CDR1 and CDR2: FNHDT, SITEND (reference sequence). The CDR3 runs to 15 residues. The CDR3 sequence: CASSIGDNANSDYTF. CDR3 DNA (partial): TGTGCCAGCAGTATAGGGGACAATGCAAACTCC.

This clone has just a few counts. Here the gene names and germline are mouse. Read data end 4 residues before the CDR3 end; the end is taken from the germline J gene. The V call is TRBV1, the J call TRBJ1-4; 7 bases agree with TRBD1. Germline V gives CDR1 NSQYPW, CDR2 LRSPGD (reference sequence). The V gene end was trimmed by 5 bases and the J gene end by 5 bases; junction bases not matched to a gene: 8. The CDR3 sequence is 15 residues long. The CDR3 sequence is CTCSPRQGENERLFF. The sequenced part of the CDR3 DNA is TGCACCTGCAGTCCCCGACAGGGAGAGAACGAA.

Concerning this clone: TCRdb gives a protein that differs at residue 11 from what the DNA encodes, so the protein here is translated from the DNA. Gene and germline names: mouse. The read is 3 residues too short to cover the CDR3 end, so that end is filled in from the germline J gene. The V call is TRBV13-1, the J call TRBJ1-3, with 8 bases identical to TRBD1. V shed 3 bases, J shed 4 bases, and the junction held 3 bases outside the gene matches. The CDR3 totals 14 residues. Germline lookup yields CDR1 NSHNY and CDR2 SYGAGN. CDR3: CASSADRDGNTLYF. The sequenced CDR3 bases are TGTGCCAGCAGTGCGGACAGGGACGGAAATACG.

This clone was recorded a few times. All gene names here are mouse names. The read stops 4 residues short of the end of the CDR3; the missing end is completed from the germline J gene. The rearrangement joins TRBV17 to TRBJ2-3; a weak D match, TRBD1 (6 bases). The CDR3 runs to 16 residues. Germline CDR1 reads MNHDT; CDR2 reads YYDKIL. Trimming removed 1 base at V and 0 bases at J, with 11 bases between. CDR3 region: CASSRGTELSAETLYF. The part of the CDR3 DNA that was read is TGTGCTAGCAGTAGAGGGACAGAACTTAGTGCAGAA.

Of note for this clone: Genes here carry mouse names. The CDR3 here is CASSARGQGKDTQYF. The part of the CDR3 DNA that was read is TGTGCCAGCAGTGCCCGGGGACAGGGGAAAGAC. The rearrangement joins TRBV13-3 to TRBJ2-5; 10 positions agree with TRBD1. The CDR3 end falls 4 residues outside the read, so it is completed with the germline J gene. The CDR3 consists of 15 residues. Germline V gives CDR1 NNHDY, CDR2 SYVADS.

There are many counts of this clone. The genes and germline here are from mouse. From the germline J gene comes the end of the CDR3, since the read stops 4 residues before it. The chain uses TRBV13-3 and TRBJ2-1, with 10 bases fitting TRBD2. CDR3 size: 16 residues. V was clipped by 5 bases and J by 0 bases; unmatched bases: 5. The germline V gene has CDR1 NNHDY and CDR2 SYVADS. CDR3 DNA, as far as it was read: TGTGCCAGCAGGGACCGGGACTGGGGTAACTATGCT. It yields the protein CASRDRDWGNYA. The CDR3 in full is CASRDRDWGNYAEQFF.

This clone has only a few counts. The germline and genes are mouse ones. The DNA ends 4 residues before the CDR3 does, and the rest of the CDR3 is filled in from the germline J gene. The J gene is TRBJ2-7, the V gene TRBV14; 7 bases are shared with TRBD2. The CDR3 totals 15 residues. Germline V CDR1 and CDR2: SGHDT, FRDEAV. V lost 0 bases, J lost 0 bases, and 3 bases stayed unmatched. The sequenced part of the CDR3 DNA is TGTGCCAGCAGTTTCTTCGCTGGGGGCTCCTAT. Translating gives CASSFFAGGSY. In full, the CDR3 reads CASSFFAGGSYEQYF.

This clone has only a few counts. Germline and genes: mouse. The CDR3 end lies 4 residues beyond the end of the read and is filled in from the germline J gene. This chain uses TRBV13-3 with TRBJ2-3, with 9 bases lining up with TRBD2. J was trimmed by 0 bases and V by 2 bases; bases with no gene match: 4. This CDR3 is 16 amino acids long. Per germline, CDR1 NNHDY and CDR2 SYVADS. The CDR3 here is CASSEWGGTSAETLYF. Incomplete CDR3 DNA: TGTGCCAGCAGTGAATGGGGGGGCACTAGTGCAGAA.

Only a few counts were recorded for this clone. Mouse germline and gene names are used. The CDR3 extends 4 residues past the end of the read, so its final part is completed from the germline J gene. The rearrangement links TRBV1 to TRBJ2-5, with D perhaps TRBD1 (6 bases). Germline values: CDR1 NSQYPW, CDR2 LRSPGD (reference sequence). CDR3 size: 12 residues. V lost 6 bases to trimming and J lost 2 bases, with 6 bases between them. CDR3 DNA (partial): TGCACCTGCAGACAGGGCCAAGAC. Translation gives CTCRQGQD. The complete CDR3 protein is CTCRQGQDTQYF.

In its sample, this clone was seen a few times. Mouse names are used for the genes. The read ends 4 residues shy of where the CDR3 ends; the end is completed using the germline J gene. This chain uses TRBV13-3 with TRBJ2-4, with TRBD1 matching 9 bases. CDR3 size: 16 residues. After removal of 3 bases from V and 0 bases from J, the junction contained 5 bases not matched to a gene. The germline CDR1 and CDR2 sequences are NNHDY and SYVADS. Partial CDR3 DNA: TGTGCCAGCAGTGGGGGACAGGGTGGCAGTCAAAAC. Protein: CASSGGQGGSQN. The full CDR3 reads CASSGGQGGSQNTLYF.

In this sample, this clone turned up a few times. At residue 13, the TCRdb protein and translated DNA are inconsistent; the protein given comes from the DNA. All gene names here are mouse names. The read stops 3 residues short of the end of the CDR3; the missing end is completed from the germline J gene. This chain joins TRBV1 and TRBJ1-3; TRBD1 matches 7 bases. Germline V lookup: CDR1 NSQYPW, CDR2 LRSPGD (reference sequence). The trim removed 0 bases at V and 3 bases at J, leaving 5 bases unmatched. CDR3 size: 16 residues. The CDR3 loop reads CTCSADLRGDGNTLYF. The part of the CDR3 DNA that was read is TGCACCTGCAGTGCAGATCTCAGGGGGGATGGAAATACG.

This clone appeared a few times. The germline and genes are mouse ones. The read ends 4 residues early relative to the CDR3; the germline J gene fills the gap. The rearrangement uses TRBV1 and TRBJ2-3; 9 bases fit TRBD1. The CDR3 has 16 residues. V lost 3 bases, J lost 0 bases, and 4 bases stayed unmatched. Per the germline V gene, CDR1 is NSQYPW and CDR2 is LRSPGD (reference sequence). CDR3 sequence: CTCSAWDRDSAETLYF. The part of the CDR3 DNA that was read is TGCACCTGCAGTGCTTGGGACAGGGATAGTGCAGAA.

A note on this clone: Genes and germline come from the mouse. The CDR3 end falls 4 residues outside the read, so it is completed with the germline J gene. The J gene is TRBJ2-1, the V gene TRBV13-3; 9 bases fit TRBD1. The junction had 4 bases not matched to a gene; V was cut back by 2 bases and J by 4 bases. This CDR3 is 15 amino acids long. Germline V gene data show CDR1 as NNHDY and CDR2 as SYVADS. CDR3: CASSERTGDYAEQFF. CDR3 bases read: TGTGCCAGCAGTGAACGGACAGGGGATTATGCT.

With regard to this clone: The gene names here belong to mouse. Coverage ceases 4 residues before the CDR3 finishes, and the germline J gene fills in the end. The chain combines TRBV13-2 with TRBJ2-4, with D hard to call. This CDR3 has 15 amino acids. Trimming left V 1 base short and J 2 bases short, with 11 bases between. Germline-derived CDR1 and CDR2 are NNHNN and SYGAGS (reference sequence). CDR3 bases read: TGTGCCAGCGGTGATCTAGGGTTTAATCAAAAC. This translates into CASGDLGFNQN. The CDR3 in its entirety is CASGDLGFNQNTLYF.

With regard to this clone: All gene names here are mouse names. From the germline J gene comes the end of the CDR3, since the read stops 4 residues before it. This chain joins TRBV19 and TRBJ2-2; 10 bases agree with TRBD1. The CDR3 runs 16 residues. Germline CDR1 and CDR2: FNHDT and SITEND (reference sequence). V dropped 0 bases and J dropped 2; count of bases not matched to a gene: 1. The sequenced CDR3 bases are TGTGCCAGCAGTATAGGGGGACAGGGGAACACCGGG. It yields the protein CASSIGGQGNTG. From start to end, the CDR3 is CASSIGGQGNTGQLYF.

With regard to this clone: Gene names and germline refer to mouse. Sequencing ends 4 residues short of the CDR3 end; the germline J gene provides the rest. The chain links TRBV19 to TRBJ2-1; D remains unclear. The CDR3 consists of 14 residues. Trimming removed 1 base from V and 1 base from J, with 6 bases in between. From germline, CDR1 is FNHDT and CDR2 SITEND (reference sequence). CDR3 amino acids: CASSILPNYAEQFF. CDR3 DNA, as far as it was read: TGTGCCAGCAGTATACTTCCGAACTATGCT.

This clone came up a few times. Genes and germline are mouse. The sequenced fragment ends 4 residues before the CDR3 boundary, so the rest is inferred from the germline J gene. The genes are TRBV14 and TRBJ1-1, with D perhaps matching TRBD1 (6 bases). This CDR3 has 16 amino acids. The germline V gene has CDR1 SGHDT and CDR2 FRDEAV. This CDR3 is CASSFAVWGGAREVFF. Incomplete CDR3 DNA: TGTGCCAGCAGTTTCGCGGTGTGGGGGGGCGCGAGA.

This clone was counted between two and nine times. Gene names are the mouse ones. The CDR3 is cut off 4 residues early in the read; its end comes from the germline J gene. The chain uses TRBV14 and TRBJ1-4, with TRBD1 identical over 7 bases. Germline values: CDR1 SGHDT, CDR2 FRDEAV. CDR3 size: 15 residues. The trim removed 2 bases at V and 0 bases at J, leaving 1 base unmatched. The CDR3 reads CASSLGTVSNERLFF. The part of the CDR3 DNA that was read is TGTGCCAGCAGTTTGGGGACAGTTTCCAACGAA.

With respect to this clone: Gene and germline names: mouse. Read sequence stops 4 residues before the CDR3 end, and the germline J gene provides the missing end. The rearrangement links TRBV19 to TRBJ2-2, with TRBD2 identical over 8 bases. V shed 4 bases and J 0 bases; nucleotides not matched to a gene: 2. This CDR3 is built from 15 residues. The germline V gene encodes CDR1 FNHDT and CDR2 SITEND (reference sequence). The CDR3 sequence is CASSSDWANTGQLYF. Partial CDR3 DNA: TGTGCCAGCAGTTCGGACTGGGCAAACACCGGG.

Note on this clone: Mouse names are used for the genes. From the germline J gene comes the end of the CDR3, since the read stops 4 residues before it. The V gene is TRBV31, the J gene TRBJ1-4; the match to TRBD1 covers 10 bases. From germline, CDR1 is GKSSPN and CDR2 SITVG. The CDR3 loop spans 15 amino acids. Trimming cost V 0 bases and J 4 bases; bases outside gene matches: 2. The sequenced part of the CDR3 DNA is TGTGCCTGGAGTCTAGGGGACAGGGGCAACGAA. Its protein product is CAWSLGDRGNE. In full, the CDR3 is CAWSLGDRGNERLFF. Variable domain in full (rest from reference TRBV31 and TRBJ1-4): AQTIHQWPVAEIKAVGSPLSLGCTIKGKSSPNLYWYWQATGGTLQQLFYSITVGQVESVVQLNLSASRPKDDQFILSTEKLLLSHSGFYLCAWSLGDRGNERLFFGHGTKLSVL.

This clone was seen more than once but under ten times. The germline and genes are mouse ones. With the read ending 4 residues before the CDR3 end, the germline J gene is used to fill in that end. V gene TRBV13-3 combines with J gene TRBJ1-1; D perhaps matches TRBD1 (6 bases). The CDR3 length is 13 residues. Germline CDR1 NNHDY, CDR2 SYVADS. CDR3 residues: CASSQGRGTEVFF. Partial CDR3 DNA: TGTGCCAGCAGCCAGGGAAGGGGGACA.

This clone was picked up many times. Here the gene names and germline are mouse. Read coverage stops 4 residues before the CDR3 terminus; the germline J gene supplies the remainder. V is TRBV13-3 and J is TRBJ2-7, with a possible D match to TRBD1 (6 bases). V gave up 2 bases and J gave up 1 base, with 10 bases separating them. In germline, CDR1 is NNHDY, CDR2 SYVADS. The CDR3 extends over 14 amino acids. The covered CDR3 bases are TGTGCCAGCAGTGAGCGGGACACTTCCTAT. Protein product: CASSERDTSY. In full, the CDR3 is CASSERDTSYEQYF.